The present TCR beta chain was sequenced within a study of blood T cells in healthy people across ages. Turning to this clonotype: Antigen specificity is unknown.

The individuals who served as donors were healthy Caucasians living in Russia, aged about 6 to 90. Total RNA, at least 5.5 micrograms per sample, came from PBMCs. The second PCR ran roughly 6 to 11 cycles with a sample-barcoded 5' primer and J-beta primers. Each of the samples gave a minimum of 3 million paired-end reads that contained CDR3. TCRdb redid the calling of the 5' RACE reads with MiXCR, one entry per CDR3 protein. The table lists fewer than 950,000 distinct CDR3 sequences, 36% of them singletons. The CDR3 totals 16 residues. Trimming shortened V by 6 bases and J by 1 base, and 18 bases separated the two germline ends. CDR1 and CDR2 from the germline V gene are SEHNR and FQNEAQ (reference sequence). General observations from the study: TCR beta diversity per million T cells fell roughly linearly with age.

Sequencing used blood. The clonotype was recovered from a young man in good health. This chain joins TRBV7-9 and TRBJ1-1; a possible D gene is TRBD1 (6 bases). CDR3 bases: TGTGCCAGCAGTCCACCCACAGGGTACGAGAACACTGAAGCTTTCTTT. Its translation: CASSPPTGYENTEAFF.